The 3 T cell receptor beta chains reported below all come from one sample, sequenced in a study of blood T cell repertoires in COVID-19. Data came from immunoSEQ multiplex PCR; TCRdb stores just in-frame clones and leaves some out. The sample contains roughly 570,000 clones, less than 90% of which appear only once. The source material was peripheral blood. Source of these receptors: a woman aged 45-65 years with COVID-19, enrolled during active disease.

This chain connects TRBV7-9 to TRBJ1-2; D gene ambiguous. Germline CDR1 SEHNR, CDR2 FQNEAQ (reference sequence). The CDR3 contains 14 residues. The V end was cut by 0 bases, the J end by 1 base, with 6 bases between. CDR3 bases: TGTGCCAGCAGCTTAGCGGTCGGTAACTATGGCTACACCTTC. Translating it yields CASSLAVGNYGYTF.

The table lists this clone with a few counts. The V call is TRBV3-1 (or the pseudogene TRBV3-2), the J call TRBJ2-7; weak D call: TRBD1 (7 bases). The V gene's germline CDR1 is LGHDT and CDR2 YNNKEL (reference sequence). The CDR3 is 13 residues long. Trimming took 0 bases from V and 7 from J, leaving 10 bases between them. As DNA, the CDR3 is TGTGCCAGCAGCCAAGAGACAGGGAGGGAGCAGTACTTC. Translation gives CASSQETGREQYF.

The CDR3 DNA reads TGTGCCAGCAGCCTTACTAGCGGGGGCTACAATGAGCAGTTCTTC. Its protein product is CASSLTSGGYNEQFF. This rearrangement joins TRBV11-2 to TRBJ2-1, with TRBD2 identical over 11 bases. Germline CDR1 is SGHAT and CDR2 is FQNNGV. CDR3 length equals 15 residues. With V trimmed by 5 bases and J by 3 bases, 3 bases remained unmatched.